These 30 T cell receptor beta chains were sequenced from one sample in a study of Graves' ophthalmopathy and Graves' hyperthyroidism. Investigators amplified TCR beta CDR3 regions from RNA transcripts. The first-round RT-PCR employed HTBI primers together with the Qiagen OneStep RT-PCR kit. A multiplex PCR was then performed as the second round. One entry per CDR3 protein results from TCRdb running MiXCR on the multiplex PCR reads. The data contain roughly 400,000 distinct CDR3 sequences, less than 20% of them singletons. Sample: peripheral blood. The receptors originated from a woman aged 18-29 years with stable Graves' hyperthyroidism.

As regards this clonotype: The conserved closing phenylalanine or tryptophan is absent in this CDR3, likely reflecting a read error. The chain has TRBV27 and TRBJ1-2; no definite D call. The CDR3 is made up of 12 amino acids. Looked up from germline, CDR1 is MNHEY and CDR2 is SMNVEV (reference sequence). Trimming left V 5 bases short and J 4 bases short, with 8 bases between. CDR3 residues: CASSPRGYGYTY. The CDR3 DNA is TGTGCCAGCAGTCCCCGTGGCTATGGCTACACCTAC.

V is TRBV19 and J is TRBJ2-2, with D unclear. Trimming took 5 bases from V and 6 from J, leaving 10 bases between them. The germline V gene encodes CDR1 LNHDA and CDR2 SQIVND (reference sequence). The CDR3 loop spans 13 amino acids. The CDR3 reads CASSVPGAGELFF. CDR3 in DNA: TGTGCCAGTAGTGTCCCAGGAGCCGGGGAGCTGTTTTTT.

There are a few counts of this clonotype. This sequence joins TRBV6-2 or TRBV6-3 and TRBJ1-1; TRBD1 matches at 7 bases. Germline-derived CDR1 and CDR2 are MNHEY and SVGEGT. The CDR3 has 18 residues. V lost 0 bases to trimming and J lost 3 bases; unmatched junction nucleotides: 13. Here the CDR3 reads CASSYSEGAAGWYTEAFF. The CDR3 coding sequence is TGTGCCAGCAGTTACTCGGAGGGGGCGGCAGGGTGGTACACTGAAGCTTTCTTT.

This clonotype was counted at least ten times. The chain carries TRBV6-5 and TRBJ1-5; possibly TRBD1 for D (5 bases). The germline gives CDR1 MNHEY, CDR2 SVGAGI. The germline V and J ends were trimmed by 7 bases and 0 bases, with 13 bases remaining between them. There are 15 residues in the CDR3. This CDR3 reads CASTRERYSNQPQHF. The DNA of the CDR3 is TGTGCCAGCACCAGGGAACGATATAGCAATCAGCCCCAGCATTTT.

This clonotype turned up a few times. CDR3 sequence reads: CASSVEASGVRVIHEQYF. The CDR3 nucleotides are TGTGCCAGCAGCGTAGAGGCTAGCGGGGTGAGAGTGATTCACGAGCAGTACTTC. V gene TRBV9 combines with J gene TRBJ2-7, with 9 positions matching TRBD2. CDR1 and CDR2 (germline): SGDLS, YYNGEE. Trimming removed 0 bases from V and 5 bases from J; junction bases left unmatched: 15. The CDR3 has 18 amino acids.

In its sample, this clonotype was seen many times. The V and J genes are TRBV12-5 and TRBJ1-6, with a weak D call TRBD1 (6 bases). Germline lookup yields CDR1 LGHNT and CDR2 FRNRAP. Between the trimmed V and J ends, which lost 6 bases and 7 bases, there was a span of 13 bases. CDR3 length equals 14 residues. CDR3 nucleotides: TGTGCTAGTGGGAACAGGGAGGTGAATTCACCCCTCCACTTT. Protein sequence: CASGNREVNSPLHF.

This clonotype was seen repeatedly, ten times or more. The chain employs TRBV6-5 and TRBJ2-5; D uncertain. CDR3 length: 16 amino acids. Trimming took 0 bases from V and 5 from J, leaving 16 bases between them. Germline CDR1 and CDR2: MNHEY and SVGAGI. In DNA form, the CDR3 reads TGTGCCAGCAGTTACTCCCCGTACGGCTTGGGGGAGACCCAGTACTTC. This translates into CASSYSPYGLGETQYF.

This clonotype has at least ten counts. The V and J genes are TRBV4-1 and TRBJ2-7; TRBD1 might be the D (7 bases). V was cut by 0 bases and J by 2 bases, with 11 bases left in between. Per the germline V gene, CDR1 is MGHRA and CDR2 is YSYEKL. This CDR3 has 15 residues. The CDR3 sequence is CASSQEPGGTYEQYF. The CDR3 nucleotides are TGCGCCAGCAGCCAAGAACCAGGGGGGACCTACGAGCAGTACTTC.

V and J are TRBV6-1 and TRBJ2-7; 7 bases are shared with TRBD1. V lost 6 bases and J lost 5; bases outside the gene matches: 16. Germline values: CDR1 MNHNS, CDR2 SASEGT. This CDR3 has 16 amino acids. CDR3 amino acids: CASRSAVGQAQNEQYF. The CDR3 coding sequence is TGTGCCAGCAGATCGGCCGTAGGACAGGCACAAAACGAGCAGTACTTC.

This clonotype was seen at least ten times. J is TRBJ2-5 and V is TRBV20-1; TRBD2 matches at 11 bases. The CDR3 length is 16 residues. Germline assignment: CDR1 DFQATT and CDR2 SNEGSKA (reference sequence). V shed 3 bases, J shed 2 bases, and the junction held 8 bases outside the gene matches. The CDR3 sequence: CSASRTSGGRQETQYF. The CDR3 DNA reads as TGCAGTGCTAGCCGAACTAGCGGGGGCCGTCAAGAGACCCAGTACTTC.

With respect to this clonotype: This sequence may be a read error, since a much larger clone differs from it by one base. The V gene is TRBV11-2, the J gene TRBJ2-7; 9 bases match TRBD1. Germline CDR1 and CDR2: SGHAT and FQNNGV. V shed 5 bases and J 2 bases; nucleotides not matched to a gene: 13. The CDR3 contains 17 residues. CDR3 residues: CASSPYRGQGQTYEQYV. The CDR3 DNA sequence: TGTGCCAGCAGCCCCTACCGCGGACAGGGGCAAACCTACGAGCAGTACGTC.

V usage is TRBV5-5 and J usage is TRBJ2-5; TRBD2 is a possible D gene (5 bases). In germline, CDR1 is SGHKS, CDR2 YYEKEE (reference sequence). V was clipped by 4 bases and J by 2 bases, with 12 bases between them. This CDR3 is 14 amino acids long. CDR3 residues: CASSQRTFQETQYF. The DNA of the CDR3 is TGTGCCAGCAGCCAGCGGACTTTTCAAGAGACCCAGTACTTC.

This clonotype was detected many times. The genes are TRBV7-6 and TRBJ2-7, with a tentative D call TRBD1 (7 bases). Germline V gene sequence: CDR1 SGHVS, CDR2 FNYEAQ. Trimming left V 5 bases short and J 7 bases short, with 15 bases between. The CDR3 sequence is 13 residues long. The CDR3 spells CASSPIQGREQYF. CDR3 bases: TGTGCCAGCAGCCCAATACAGGGGAGGGAGCAGTACTTC.

At least ten counts were recorded for this clonotype. This sequence joins TRBV2 and TRBJ1-5, with unresolved D. The CDR3 is 12 amino acids. Trimming pared 9 bases from V and 2 bases from J, leaving 8 bases between. Germline V CDR1 and CDR2: SNHLY, FYNNEI. The CDR3 is CASQWGNQPQHF. In DNA form, the CDR3 reads TGTGCCAGTCAATGGGGCAATCAGCCCCAGCATTTT.

This clonotype was observed at least ten times. The chain uses TRBV19 and TRBJ2-2, with 9 bases matching TRBD1. With V trimmed by 5 bases and J by 6 bases, 4 bases remained unmatched. There are 14 residues in the CDR3. Germline lookup yields CDR1 LNHDA and CDR2 SQIVND (reference sequence). The CDR3 DNA sequence: TGTGCCAGTAGTGCGGGACAGGGCGCCGGGGAGCTGTTTTTT. Protein product: CASSAGQGAGELFF.

This clonotype was observed many times. V usage is TRBV24-1 and J usage is TRBJ2-5, with TRBD2 matching over 14 bases. The CDR3 loop spans 19 amino acids. Trimming cost V 3 bases and J 0 bases; bases outside gene matches: 8. Germline V CDR1 and CDR2: KGHDR, SFDVKD. The DNA of the CDR3 is TGTGCCACCAGTGATCCGGGACTAGCGGGGGCCGGGTACCAAGAGACCCAGTACTTC. This codes for CATSDPGLAGAGYQETQYF.

In this sample, this clonotype turned up many times. The rearrangement joins TRBV12-5 to TRBJ2-7; D not resolved. Between the trimmed V and J ends, which lost 0 bases and 4 bases, there was a span of 4 bases. CDR1 is LGHNT and CDR2 is FRNRAP in the germline V gene. CDR3 length: 12 residues. The CDR3 spells CASGLVGYEQYF. CDR3 nucleotides: TGTGCTAGTGGTTTGGTTGGGTACGAGCAGTACTTC.

This clonotype was picked up many times. The chain joins TRBV7-8 to TRBJ1-5; tentative D call: TRBD1 (5 bases). The germline V and J ends were trimmed by 5 bases and 6 bases, with 8 bases remaining between them. Germline V CDR1 and CDR2: SGHVS, FQNEAQ. The CDR3 runs to 12 residues. The CDR3 protein is CASSAGFQPQHF. The CDR3 DNA reads TGTGCCAGCAGCGCAGGGTTTCAGCCCCAGCATTTT.

This clonotype came up a few times. The chain employs TRBV20-1 and TRBJ2-5; perhaps TRBD1 as D (5 bases). The CDR3 contains 12 residues. Germline V lookup: CDR1 DFQATT, CDR2 SNEGSKA (reference sequence). V was cut by 2 bases and J by 4 bases, with 8 bases left in between. CDR3 loop: CSARTGLETQYF. The CDR3 DNA sequence: TGCAGTGCTAGAACAGGTCTAGAGACCCAGTACTTC.

Many counts were recorded for this clonotype. V gene TRBV29-1 combines with J gene TRBJ1-1; a weak D match, TRBD1 (5 bases). The length of the CDR3 is 13 residues. Trimming stripped 6 bases from V and 0 bases from J, with 11 bases between. The germline gives CDR1 SQVTM, CDR2 ANQGSEA. CDR3 sequence (DNA): TGCAGCGTCTCGGGGCGGTTGAACACTGAAGCTTTCTTT. Residues: CSVSGRLNTEAFF.

This clonotype was seen repeatedly, ten times or more. The J gene is TRBJ1-5, the V gene TRBV24-1, with a weak D call TRBD1 (5 bases). Germline V gene lookup returns CDR1 KGHDR and CDR2 SFDVKD. The CDR3 runs to 15 residues. Trimming took off 3 bases at V and 0 bases at J, with 8 bases between the two ends. The CDR3 sequence: CATSDDSYSNQPQHF. CDR3 bases: TGTGCCACCAGTGATGACAGTTATAGCAATCAGCCCCAGCATTTT.

The V and J genes are TRBV5-1 and TRBJ2-4, with D tentatively TRBD1 (5 bases). Per the germline V gene, CDR1 is SGHRS and CDR2 is YFSETQ. The ends were cut back, 0 bases at V and 5 bases at J, with 9 bases in the middle. The CDR3 runs 14 residues. The CDR3 bases are TGCGCCAGCAGCTTGGCTACAGGCGAAAACATTCAGTACTTC. Translating it yields CASSLATGENIQYF.

This clonotype was seen ten or more times. DNA of the CDR3: TGTGCCAGCAGCTTCATGGAGCGGACGGCGCAGCAGTACTTC. Translation gives CASSFMERTAQQYF. The chain combines TRBV7-9 with TRBJ2-7; D is perhaps TRBD2 (5 bases). Trimming left V 3 bases short and J 8 bases short, with 17 bases between. Per the germline V gene, CDR1 is SEHNR and CDR2 is FQNEAQ (reference sequence). CDR3 length equals 14 residues.

There are many counts of this clonotype. This rearrangement joins TRBV7-6 to TRBJ2-7; D gene uncertain. Deletions cut 5 bases from V and 7 bases from J, with 15 bases between. The CDR3 is made up of 13 amino acids. Germline V gene lookup returns CDR1 SGHVS and CDR2 FNYEAQ. Written as DNA, the CDR3 is TGTGCCAGCAGCCCCTCAACCCCCTTTGAGCAGTACTTC. Translated: CASSPSTPFEQYF.

There are many counts of this clonotype. J is TRBJ1-1 and V is TRBV6-1; 11 bases match TRBD1. Looked up from germline, CDR1 is MNHNS and CDR2 is SASEGT. CDR3 length equals 19 residues. V lost 2 bases, J lost 0 bases, and 11 bases stayed unmatched. CDR3 nucleotides: TGTGCCAGCAGTGAACGGGGGGGGACAGGGGGTTTATTGAACACTGAAGCTTTCTTT. Translation gives CASSERGGTGGLLNTEAFF.

Note on this clonotype: A junction end diverges from the germline sequence, so it may reflect a read error. The V gene is TRBV7-9, the J gene TRBJ2-4; 11 bases map to TRBD1. Germline CDR1 and CDR2: SEHNR and FQNEAQ (reference sequence). The length of the CDR3 is 15 residues. CDR3 sequence: CASSSGQGDKNIKYF. The CDR3, as DNA: TGTGCCAGCAGCTCGGGACAGGGGGACAAAAACATTAAGTACTTC.

This clonotype occurred a few times. This rearrangement joins TRBV4-1 to TRBJ1-5, with D hard to call. The CDR3 is made up of 15 amino acids. V shed 1 base and J shed 7 bases, with 14 bases lying between them. Germline CDR1 reads MGHRA; CDR2 reads YSYEKL. The CDR3 DNA reads as TGCGCCAGCAGCCAAGTCTGGCCCTCACGACAGCCCCAGCATTTT. Amino acid sequence: CASSQVWPSRQPQHF.

This clonotype was picked up many times. The chain couples TRBV12-3 or TRBV12-4 to TRBJ2-5; D perhaps matches TRBD2 (6 bases). This CDR3 comprises 15 residues. Between the trimmed V and J ends, which lost 5 bases and 1 base, there was a span of 14 bases. CDR3 amino acids: CASSPPGRGQETQYF. CDR3 sequence (DNA): TGTGCCAGCAGTCCCCCGGGGCGGGGCCAAGAGACCCAGTACTTC.

This clonotype was found many times. The chain joins TRBV25-1 to TRBJ1-6; D uncertain. Germline V gene data show CDR1 as MGHDK and CDR2 as SYGVNS. The CDR3 is 13 amino acids. V gave up 1 base and J gave up 7 bases, with 5 bases separating them. The CDR3 DNA follows: TGTGCCAGCAGTGAATCTTCGAATTCACCCCTCCACTTT. It is translated as CASSESSNSPLHF. The whole variable domain, filled in from reference TRBV25-1 and TRBJ1-6, reads EADIYQTPRYLVIGTGKKITLECSQTMGHDKMYWYQQDPGMELHLIHYSYGVNSTEKGDLSSESTVSRIRTEHFPLTLESARPSHTSQYLCASSESSNSPLHFGNGTRLTVT.

The chain combines TRBV30 with TRBJ1-6, with TRBD1 as a possible D gene (6 bases). From germline, CDR1 is GTSNPN and CDR2 SVGIG (reference sequence). CDR3 length: 13 residues. V lost 1 base and J lost 10, with 11 bases in between. CDR3 in DNA: TGTGCCTGGAGTGGTCAGGGGTACTCACCCCTCCACTTT. Encoded protein: CAWSGQGYSPLHF.